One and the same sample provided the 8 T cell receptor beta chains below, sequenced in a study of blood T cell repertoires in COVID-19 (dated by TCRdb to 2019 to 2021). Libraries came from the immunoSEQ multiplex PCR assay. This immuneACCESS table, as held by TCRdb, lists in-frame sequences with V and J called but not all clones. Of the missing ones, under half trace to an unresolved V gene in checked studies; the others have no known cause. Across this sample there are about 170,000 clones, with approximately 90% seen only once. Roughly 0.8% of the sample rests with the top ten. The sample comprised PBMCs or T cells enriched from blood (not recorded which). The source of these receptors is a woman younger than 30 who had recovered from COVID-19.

The chain's CDR3 is CASSQTRGSGTQYF. CDR3 coding DNA: TGTGCCAGCAGTCAAACCCGGGGGTCGGGGACCCAGTACTTC. The chain joins TRBV27 to TRBJ2-5; the D gene is possibly TRBD2 (6 bases). Germline CDR1 reads MNHEY; CDR2 reads SMNVEV (reference sequence). This CDR3 spans 14 amino acids. V was shortened by 5 bases and J by 7 bases, with 17 bases between the two germline ends.

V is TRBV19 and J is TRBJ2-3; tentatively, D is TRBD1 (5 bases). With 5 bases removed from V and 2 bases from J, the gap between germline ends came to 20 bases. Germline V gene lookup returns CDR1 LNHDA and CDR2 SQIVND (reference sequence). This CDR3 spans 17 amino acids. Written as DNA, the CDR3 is TGTGCCAGTAGTCCTGGGGCCGTGACCCTACTCACAGATACGCAGTATTTT. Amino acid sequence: CASSPGAVTLLTDTQYF.

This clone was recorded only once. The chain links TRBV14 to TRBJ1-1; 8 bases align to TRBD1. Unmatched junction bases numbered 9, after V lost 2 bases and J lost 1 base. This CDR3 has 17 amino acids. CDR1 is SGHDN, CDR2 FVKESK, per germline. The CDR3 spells CASSQRTGNPRNTEAFF. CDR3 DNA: TGTGCCAGCAGCCAAAGGACAGGGAATCCGAGGAACACTGAAGCTTTCTTT.

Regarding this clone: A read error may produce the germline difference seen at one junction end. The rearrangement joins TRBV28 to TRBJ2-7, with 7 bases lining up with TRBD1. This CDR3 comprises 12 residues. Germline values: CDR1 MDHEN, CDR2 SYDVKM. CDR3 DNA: TGTGCCAGCAGTTTAGGACAGGCAACGGGGCACTTC. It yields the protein CASSLGQATGHF.

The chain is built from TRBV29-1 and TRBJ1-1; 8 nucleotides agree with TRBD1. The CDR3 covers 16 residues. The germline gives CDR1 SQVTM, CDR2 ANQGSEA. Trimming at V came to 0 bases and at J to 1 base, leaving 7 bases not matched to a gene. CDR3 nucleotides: TGCAGCGTTGAAGACTGGGACAGGAGGGGGAACACTGAAGCTTTCTTT. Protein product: CSVEDWDRRGNTEAFF. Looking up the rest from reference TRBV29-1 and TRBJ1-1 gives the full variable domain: SAVISQKPSRDICQRGTSLTIQCQVDSQVTMMFWYRQQPGQSLTLIATANQGSEATYESGFVIDKFPISRPNLTFSTLTVSNMSPEDSSIYLCSVEDWDRRGNTEAFFGQGTRLTVV.

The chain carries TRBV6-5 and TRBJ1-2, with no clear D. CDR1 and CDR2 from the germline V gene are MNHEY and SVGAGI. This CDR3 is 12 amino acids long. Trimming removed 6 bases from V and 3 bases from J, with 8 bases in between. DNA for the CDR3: TGTGCCAGCAGATCCAGGCACTATGGCTACACCTTC. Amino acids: CASRSRHYGYTF.

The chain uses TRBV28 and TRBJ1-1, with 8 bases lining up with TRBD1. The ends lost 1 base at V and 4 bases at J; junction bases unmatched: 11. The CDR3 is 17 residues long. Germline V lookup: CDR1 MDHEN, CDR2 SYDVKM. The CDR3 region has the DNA TGTGCCAGCAGTTTATACCGAGGACAGGGTCTAGGCACTGAAGCTTTCTTT. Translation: CASSLYRGQGLGTEAFF. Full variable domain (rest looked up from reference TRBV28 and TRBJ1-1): DVKVTQSSRYLVKRTGEKVFLECVQDMDHENMFWYRQDPGLGLRLIYFSYDVKMKEKGDIPEGYSVSREKKERFSLILESASTNQTSMYLCASSLYRGQGLGTEAFFGQGTRLTVV.

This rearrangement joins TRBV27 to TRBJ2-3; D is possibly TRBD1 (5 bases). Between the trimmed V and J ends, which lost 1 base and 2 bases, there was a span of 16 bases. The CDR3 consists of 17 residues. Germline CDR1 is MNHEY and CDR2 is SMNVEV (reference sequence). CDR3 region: CASSLLVGVGFTDTQYF. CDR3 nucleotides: TGTGCCAGCAGTTTATTAGTAGGGGTTGGGTTCACAGATACGCAGTATTTT.